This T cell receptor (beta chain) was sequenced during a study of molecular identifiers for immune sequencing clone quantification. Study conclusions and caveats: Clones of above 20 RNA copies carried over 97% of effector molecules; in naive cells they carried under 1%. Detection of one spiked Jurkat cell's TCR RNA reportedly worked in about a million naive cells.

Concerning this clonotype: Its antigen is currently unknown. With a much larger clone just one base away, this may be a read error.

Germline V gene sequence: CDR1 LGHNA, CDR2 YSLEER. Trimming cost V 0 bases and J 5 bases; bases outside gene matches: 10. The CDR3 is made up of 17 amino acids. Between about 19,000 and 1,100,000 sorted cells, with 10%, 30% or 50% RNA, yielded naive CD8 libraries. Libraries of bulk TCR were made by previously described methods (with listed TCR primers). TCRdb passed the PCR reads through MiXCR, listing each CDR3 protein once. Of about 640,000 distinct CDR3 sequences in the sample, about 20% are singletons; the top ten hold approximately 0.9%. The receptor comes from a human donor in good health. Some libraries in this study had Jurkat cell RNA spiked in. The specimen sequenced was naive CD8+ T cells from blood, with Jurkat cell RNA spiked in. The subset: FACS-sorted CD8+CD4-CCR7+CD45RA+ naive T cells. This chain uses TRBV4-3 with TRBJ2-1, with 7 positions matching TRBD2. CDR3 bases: TGCGCCAGCAGCCAAGAGTCAGCGGGGATACTCCACAATGAGCAGTTCTTC. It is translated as CASSQESAGILHNEQFF.